Listed here are 22 T cell receptor beta chains from one sample, sequenced in a study of CD4 T cells in relation to SARS-CoV-2 and coronaviruses. No antigen is known for these receptors. The table came from immunoSEQ multiplex PCR; TCRdb's copy has only in-frame clones and leaves some out. The table shows some 22,000 clones, with about 80% occurring only once. CD4+ T cells from unexposed donors were obtained before the COVID-19 pandemic (2011-2018). The cells were cultured for 10 days before CD4+ T cells were isolated. Sequencing input: CD4+ T cells from PBMCs, cultured in vitro. The source is a human donor in good health.

This chain joins TRBV2 and TRBJ2-7, with D possibly matching TRBD2 (5 bases). V lost 10 bases to trimming and J lost 3 bases, with 22 bases between them. This CDR3 has 15 residues. Germline values: CDR1 SNHLY, CDR2 FYNNEI. CDR3 amino acids: CATKLGGSEGYEQYF. CDR3 DNA sequence: TGTGCCACCAAGCTAGGTGGGAGTGAAGGCTACGAGCAGTACTTC.

CDR3 sequence: CAISPGQGTGELFF. CDR3 sequence (DNA): TGTGCCATCAGTCCGGGACAGGGCACCGGGGAGCTGTTTTTT. V is TRBV10-3 and J is TRBJ2-2; TRBD1 matches at 9 bases. J was trimmed by 4 bases and V by 5 bases; bases with no gene match: 2. The CDR3 contains 14 residues. Germline CDR1 ENHRY, CDR2 SYGVKD.

The chain uses TRBV6-5 and TRBJ2-3; weak D call: TRBD2 (5 bases). Germline V gene sequence: CDR1 MNHEY, CDR2 SVGAGI. This CDR3 has 16 residues. Trimming left V 2 bases short and J 0 bases short, with 12 bases between. The chain's CDR3 is CASSYGSSSSTDTQYF. The CDR3 DNA follows: TGTGCCAGCAGTTACGGGAGCAGTTCTAGCACAGATACGCAGTATTTT.

V and J are TRBV28 and TRBJ1-4; 12 bases line up with TRBD1. CDR3 size: 16 residues. Trimming at V came to 2 bases and at J to 6 bases, leaving 4 bases not matched to a gene. CDR1 is MDHEN and CDR2 is SYDVKM in the germline V gene. CDR3 nucleotide sequence: TGTGCCAGCAGTTTAGGGACAGGGGGCATTTATGAAAAACTGTTTTTT. This translates into CASSLGTGGIYEKLFF.

This clone was recorded a few times. The chain recombines TRBV6-1 with TRBJ2-1; D is unresolved. V lost 3 bases and J lost 5, with 8 bases in between. CDR3 length: 13 amino acids. Germline assignment: CDR1 MNHNS and CDR2 SASEGT. The CDR3 region is CASSDPGNNEQFF. The CDR3 DNA sequence: TGTGCCAGCAGTGACCCCGGAAACAATGAGCAGTTCTTC.

This chain joins TRBV9 and TRBJ1-2; 7 bases agree with TRBD1. Trimming cost V 6 bases and J 5 bases; bases outside gene matches: 4. This CDR3 is built from 12 residues. From germline, CDR1 is SGDLS and CDR2 YYNGEE. DNA of the CDR3: TGTGCCAGCAACAGGGGAGAGTATGGCTACACCTTC. Translation: CASNRGEYGYTF.

The rearrangement joins TRBV5-4 to TRBJ2-3; 10 bases align to TRBD2. The V gene's germline CDR1 is SGHNT and CDR2 YYREEE (reference sequence). J gave up 4 bases and V 3 bases, and 11 bases lay outside the gene matches. The CDR3 has 17 amino acids. The CDR3 is CASSSGGAGGTPDTQYF. In nucleotides, the CDR3 is TGTGCCAGCAGCTCAGGTGGAGCGGGAGGGACCCCAGATACGCAGTATTTT.

The rearrangement uses TRBV4-1 and TRBJ2-2; D remains ambiguous. Trimming shortened V by 4 bases and J by 5 bases, and 8 bases separated the two germline ends. CDR1 is MGHRA and CDR2 is YSYEKL in the germline V gene. This CDR3 spans 13 amino acids. The DNA for the CDR3 is TGCGCCAGCAGCCCCTACCTAACCGGGGAGCTGTTTTTT. Translation gives CASSPYLTGELFF.

This chain joins TRBV7-3 and TRBJ2-1; tentatively, D is TRBD2 (5 bases). CDR3 length: 16 residues. V lost 2 bases, J lost 14 bases, and 25 bases lay in between. Germline V gene sequence: CDR1 SGHTA, CDR2 FQGTGA. CDR3 sequence: CASSLDPPPSPMGEFF. In DNA form, the CDR3 reads TGTGCCAGCAGCTTAGACCCCCCCCCGTCCCCGATGGGAGAGTTCTTC.

This chain uses TRBV19 with TRBJ2-7; D could derive from TRBD1 or TRBD2 (5 bases each). Germline CDR1 LNHDA, CDR2 SQIVND (reference sequence). This CDR3 region has 13 residues. V lost 9 bases, J lost 6 bases, and 18 bases lay in between. As DNA, the CDR3 is TGTGCCAGCTCCTCGGGGCAGGGCGGCGAGCAGTACTTC. This gives the protein CASSSGQGGEQYF. The variable domain in full, completed from reference TRBV19 and TRBJ2-7, reads DGGITQSPKYLFRKEGQNVTLSCEQNLNHDAMYWYRQDPGQGLRLIYYSQIVNDFQKGDIAEGYSVSREKKESFPLTVTSAQKNPTAFYLCASSSGQGGEQYFGPGTRLTVT.

The J gene is TRBJ1-2, the V gene TRBV11-2, with D perhaps matching TRBD1 (6 bases). The V gene lost 2 bases and the J gene lost 5 bases, with 21 bases spanning the gap. Germline values: CDR1 SGHAT, CDR2 FQNNGV. This CDR3 is built from 17 residues. For the CDR3, the DNA is TGTGCCAGCAGCTTACACAGGTCAGGGGCCAGAGTGTATGGCTACACCTTC. Residues: CASSLHRSGARVYGYTF.

The V gene is TRBV9, the J gene TRBJ2-7; 7 nucleotides line up with TRBD2. The V and J ends lost 3 bases and 4 bases, in that order; junction bases with no gene match: 10. CDR1 is SGDLS, CDR2 YYNGEE, per germline. The CDR3 loop spans 15 amino acids. CDR3 bases: TGTGCCAGCAGCGCTAGTTCTAGCGGACGGTACGAGCAGTACTTC. It yields the protein CASSASSSGRYEQYF.

The chain carries TRBV2 and TRBJ2-6; 7 bases fit TRBD1. Looked up from germline, CDR1 is SNHLY and CDR2 is FYNNEI. CDR3 length: 15 amino acids. V was pared by 9 bases and J by 0 bases, with 5 bases of the junction left unmatched. CDR3 DNA sequence: TGTGCCAGGGGGACAGCCCGCTCTGGGGCCAACGTCCTGACTTTC. Amino acid sequence: CARGTARSGANVLTF.

This chain links TRBV6-5 with TRBJ1-1; TRBD1 agrees at 9 bases. The germline CDR1 and CDR2 sequences are MNHEY and SVGAGI. This CDR3 is built from 13 residues. Trimming removed 8 bases from V and 4 bases from J; junction bases left unmatched: 5. CDR3 region: CASGGQGFTEAFF. Written as DNA, the CDR3 is TGTGCCAGCGGGGGACAGGGATTCACTGAAGCTTTCTTT.

Here the CDR3 DNA reads TGCGCCAGCAGTGATTCAGGGGCCATGAACACTGAAGCTTTCTTT. Amino acid sequence: CASSDSGAMNTEAFF. The chain links TRBV10-1 to TRBJ1-1; maybe TRBD1 (6 bases). The CDR3 length is 15 residues. V shed 3 bases and J shed 0 bases, with 11 bases lying between them. The germline V gene encodes CDR1 WNHNN and CDR2 SYGVQD (reference sequence).

This clone occurred once. The V and J genes are TRBV7-9 and TRBJ2-2; possible D gene TRBD1, 6 bases. Per germline, CDR1 SEHNR and CDR2 FQNEAQ (reference sequence). V dropped 2 bases and J dropped 0 bases, with 10 bases sitting between them. This CDR3 is 16 amino acids long. The CDR3 sequence is CASSLRQAANTGELFF. In DNA, the CDR3 is TGTGCCAGCAGCTTAAGACAGGCCGCGAACACCGGGGAGCTGTTTTTT.

There are a few counts of this clone. This sequence joins TRBV18 and TRBJ1-5; 8 bases are shared with TRBD1. CDR1 and CDR2 from the germline V gene are KGHSH and LQKENI. CDR3 length: 13 residues. J lost 7 bases, V lost 5 bases, and 4 bases had no gene match. Written as DNA, the CDR3 is TGTGCCAGCTCATCGGACAGGGCCCAGCCCCAGCATTTT. Protein sequence: CASSSDRAQPQHF.

This chain uses TRBV7-2 with TRBJ2-2, with D perhaps TRBD1 or TRBD2 (5 bases each). CDR1 and CDR2 (germline): SGHTA, FQGNSA. The V and J ends lost 4 bases and 1 base respectively, with 10 bases between them. This CDR3 contains 15 residues. CDR3 DNA sequence: TGTGCCAGCAGCTCGGGACCCCAGAACACCGGGGAGCTGTTTTTT. It is translated as CASSSGPQNTGELFF.

The V and J genes are TRBV7-3 and TRBJ2-7; 7 nucleotides align to TRBD2. Germline assignment: CDR1 SGHTA and CDR2 FQGTGA. The CDR3 extends over 15 amino acids. V trimming: 1 base; J trimming: 2 bases; junction bases outside the gene matches: 5. The CDR3 here is CASSLRGGSAYEQYF. DNA for the CDR3: TGTGCCAGCAGCTTAAGGGGGGGTAGCGCCTACGAGCAGTACTTC.

The gene calls are TRBV4-1 and TRBJ1-4; D perhaps matches TRBD1 (5 bases). The CDR3 length is 16 residues. With 1 base removed from V and 4 bases from J, the gap between germline ends came to 13 bases. The V gene's germline CDR1 is MGHRA and CDR2 YSYEKL. The CDR3 protein is CASSQGFGQGNEKLFF. The DNA for the CDR3 is TGCGCCAGCAGCCAAGGTTTTGGCCAGGGTAATGAAAAACTGTTTTTT.

This clone was seen a few times. V and J are TRBV7-9 and TRBJ2-7, with TRBD1 matching 9 bases. Germline V gene lookup returns CDR1 SEHNR and CDR2 FQNEAQ (reference sequence). The CDR3 contains 15 residues. Trimming removed 4 bases from V and 3 bases from J; junction bases left unmatched: 7. The CDR3 sequence is CASSSGTGTIYEQYF. The CDR3 DNA reads as TGTGCCAGCAGCTCCGGGACAGGGACGATCTACGAGCAGTACTTC.

The chain joins TRBV10-3 to TRBJ1-5; D is possibly TRBD1 (5 bases). Germline lookup yields CDR1 ENHRY and CDR2 SYGVKD. This CDR3 region has 13 residues. V gave up 7 bases and J gave up 7 bases, with 14 bases separating them. DNA for the CDR3: TGTGCCATCAAGTCGTCCAGGGACCAGCCCCAGCATTTT. Its protein is CAIKSSRDQPQHF.